The TCR beta chain under discussion was sequenced for a study of PD-L1 blockade in urothelial cancer. This clone was seen more than once but under ten times. Produced via immunoSEQ multiplex PCR; TCRdb's table is partial and in-frame only. The table has about 74,000 clones, approximately 87% seen once. The CDR3 totals 12 residues. With 3 bases removed from V and 9 bases from J, the gap between germline ends came to 15 bases. Germline CDR1 and CDR2: SQVTM and ANQGSEA. Time point reported: pretreatment peripheral blood. This sequence originates from a man between 65 and 85 years old with urothelial cancer. This material consisted of PBMCs, taken around atezolizumab (anti-PD-L1) treatment. This chain links TRBV29-1 with TRBJ2-7; weak D call: TRBD1 (5 bases). CDR3 loop: CSVDRGPGGQYF. CDR3 coding DNA: TGCAGCGTTGATAGGGGCCCCGGCGGGCAGTACTTC.